This T cell receptor beta chain was sequenced in a study of technical replicates of blood from several donors (dated by TCRdb to the late 2010s). Receptor libraries were prepared by the immunoSEQ multiplex PCR assay. The table comes from immuneACCESS by way of TCRdb, which keeps in-frame sequences with V and J called. Part of the clones is missing from these tables; in studies checked, under half for an unresolved V gene and the rest for unknown reasons. This sample lists over 85,000 clones; over 85% were detected once. In total, the top ten clones hold 0.25% to 0.35% of the sample. Regarding this clone: The antigen it binds to is not known. No per-base quality is available; no much larger clone lies one base away.

V and J are truncated by 4 bases and 4 bases respectively, leaving an intervening sequence of 14 bases. CDR1 and CDR2 are drawn from the germline V gene: SGDLS, YYNGEE. The CDR3 numbers 15 residues from cysteine through phenylalanine. Left in the record is the CDR3 DNA by itself, 45 bases read in frame from the first base. This chain is built from TRBV9 and TRBJ1-4; the D gene is possibly TRBD1, with 6 bases matching. Specimen: T cells isolated from PBMCs. This clonotype was sampled from a human donor in good health. The DNA sequence is as follows: TGTGCCAGCAGCCGAACCAGACAGGATAATGAAAAACTGTTTTTT. This translates into CASSRTRQDNEKLFF.